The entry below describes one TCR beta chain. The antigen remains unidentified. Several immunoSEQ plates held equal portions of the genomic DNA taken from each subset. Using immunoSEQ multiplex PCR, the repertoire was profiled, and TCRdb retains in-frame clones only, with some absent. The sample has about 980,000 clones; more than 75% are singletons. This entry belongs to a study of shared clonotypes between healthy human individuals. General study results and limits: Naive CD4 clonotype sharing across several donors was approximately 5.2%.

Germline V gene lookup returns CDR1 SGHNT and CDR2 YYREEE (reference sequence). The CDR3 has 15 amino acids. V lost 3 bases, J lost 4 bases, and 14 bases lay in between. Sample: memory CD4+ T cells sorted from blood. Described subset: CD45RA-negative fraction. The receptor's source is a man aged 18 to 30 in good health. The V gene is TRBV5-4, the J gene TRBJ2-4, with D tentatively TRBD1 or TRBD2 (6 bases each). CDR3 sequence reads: CASSSQGGGKNIQYF. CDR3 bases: TGTGCCAGCAGCTCCCAAGGAGGGGGAAAAAACATTCAGTACTTC.